These T cell receptor beta chains were read from a single sample in a study of blood T cell repertoires in COVID-19. Clones were read by immunoSEQ multiplex PCR, and TCRdb kept only the in-frame ones, dropping some. This sample carries about 240,000 clones, about nine tenths of them seen once, and the ten largest clones take around 7.2%. Sequencing was carried out using peripheral blood. The receptors shown here come from a man aged 55 to 70 who had recovered from COVID-19. CDR3s include the opening cysteine and the closing phenylalanine or tryptophan. A D gene is named only where the DNA matches it firmly. The size of a clone is reported for some rows only, either as once, few or many, or as a class for expanded clones.

size	V	D	J	DNA	CDR3
few	TRBV2	TRBD1	TRBJ1-5	TGTGCCAGCAAGGGACAGTTCAATCAGCCCCAGCATTTT	CASKGQFNQPQHF
NA	TRBV3-1/TRBV3-2	NA	TRBJ1-6	TGTGCCAGCAGCCAAGTGCAGGGGAAAAATTCACCCCTCCACTTT	CASSQVQGKNSPLHF
NA	TRBV9	TRBD1	TRBJ1-4	TGTGCCAGCAGCGCCCTTCCGGGACAGGGTTTTGAAAAACTGTTTTTT	CASSALPGQGFEKLFF
NA	TRBV25-1	TRBD2	TRBJ2-1	TGTGCCAGCAGTGAAAGGGGACTAGCGGGCGACAATGAGCAGTTCTTC	CASSERGLAGDNEQFF
NA	TRBV13	NA	TRBJ2-3	TGTGCCAGCAGCCCCACCCAAAATAGCGCAGATACGCAGTATTTT	CASSPTQNSADTQYF
NA	TRBV28	NA	TRBJ1-4	TGTGCCAGCAGTGGGGGGGGAGGGCTTCATGAAAAACTGTTTTTT	CASSGGGGLHEKLFF
once	TRBV5-4	NA	TRBJ2-1	TGTGCCAGCACCATTGGGGGCCCCCGGGGCTACAATGAGCAGTTCTTC	CASTIGGPRGYNEQFF
NA	TRBV25-1	TRBD1	TRBJ2-7	TGTGCCAGCAGGGGGCCGGGACAGGGTATCTACGAGCAGTACTTC	CASRGPGQGIYEQYF
NA	TRBV7-9	TRBD2	TRBJ2-2	TGTGCCAGCCGCACCCCTGGTTTTAGCGGGGGACCCCCGAACACCGGGGAGCTGTTTTTT	CASRTPGFSGGPPNTGELFF
NA	TRBV10-2	NA	TRBJ1-5	TGCGCCAGCAGTGGGTCAGTCAGTAATCAGCCCCAGCATTTT	CASSGSVSNQPQHF
NA	TRBV11-2	NA	TRBJ1-2	TGTGCCAGCAGCTTATACAGGGTTCACTACACCTTC	CASSLYRVHYTF
NA	TRBV6-5	NA	TRBJ1-4	TGTGCCAGCAGTCTTTATGAAAAACTGTTTTTT	CASSLYEKLFF
NA	TRBV10-1	NA	TRBJ1-1	TGCGCCAGCAGTGAGACGGGTGCCACTGAAGCTTTCTTT	CASSETGATEAFF
NA	TRBV9	NA	TRBJ2-1	TGTGCCAGCAGCGTAGGTGCGGCCCTTGGGAATGAGCAGTTCTTC	CASSVGAALGNEQFF
NA	TRBV24-1	TRBD1	TRBJ2-1	TGTGCCACCAACTCCGGACAGGGCCCCCACAATGAGCAGTTCTTC	CATNSGQGPHNEQFF
NA	TRBV11-2	TRBD1	TRBJ1-2	TGTGCCAGCAGCTTAGGACAGGGGATAACCTACACCTTC	CASSLGQGITYTF
NA	TRBV30	NA	TRBJ2-5	TGTGCCTGGAGTAGGATAGGGGGATTTGAGACCCAGTACTTC	CAWSRIGGFETQYF
NA	TRBV5-1	NA	TRBJ2-3	TGCGCCAGCAGCTCCACAGCGGGCACAGATACGCAGTATTTT	CASSSTAGTDTQYF
few	TRBV19	TRBD1	TRBJ1-1	TGTGCCAGTAGTAGAGGACAGGGGGCTGAAGCTTTCTTT	CASSRGQGAEAFF
NA	TRBV2	NA	TRBJ2-3	TGTGCCAGCAGAACAGGTTTTTCTAGCACAGATACGCAGTATTTT	CASRTGFSSTDTQYF
NA	TRBV4-2	TRBD1	TRBJ1-1	TGTGCCAGCAGCCGGTCTCCCAGGGGGCACACTGAAGCTTTCTTT	CASSRSPRGHTEAFF
NA	TRBV11-3	NA	TRBJ1-1	TGTGCCAGCAGCTCCAGGGTGCCCACTGAAGCTTTCTTT	CASSSRVPTEAFF
NA	TRBV7-9	NA	TRBJ2-5	TGTGCCAGCAGCTTAATCGAGCCACAAGAGACCCAGTACTTC	CASSLIEPQETQYF
NA	TRBV9	NA	TRBJ1-5	TGTGCCAGCAGCGTAGGTCAGGGCCCCTACCCCCAGCATTTT	CASSVGQGPYPQHF
NA	TRBV24-1	NA	TRBJ2-3	TGTGCCACCAGTGATCCCATGACAAGGACTGGCCCAGATACGCAGTATTTT	CATSDPMTRTGPDTQYF
NA	TRBV6-6	TRBD2	TRBJ2-1	TGTGCCAGCAGTCTAGAGACTAGCGGGGGGCGAGGCTCCTACAATGAGCAGTTCTTC	CASSLETSGGRGSYNEQFF
few	TRBV6-4	NA	TRBJ2-2	TGTGCCAGCCGGAGGGAGGCCGCGAACACCGGGGAGCTGTTTTTT	CASRREAANTGELFF
NA	TRBV5-1	NA	TRBJ1-2	TGCGCCAGCAGCTTGGATTTCTTCAACTATGGCTACACCTTC	CASSLDFFNYGYTF
NA	TRBV30	NA	TRBJ2-1	TGTGCCTGGAGTTCCGGTCGTCCAGGCGGGGATGAGCAGTTCTTC	CAWSSGRPGGDEQFF
NA	TRBV19	TRBD2	TRBJ2-1	TGTGCCAGTAGTATTAGCGGGAACTCCTACAATGAGCAGTTCTTC	CASSISGNSYNEQFF
NA	TRBV6-5	TRBD2	TRBJ2-7	TGTGCCAGCAGTTACCTGGGTAGCGGGGGGGTCTACGAGCAGTACTTC	CASSYLGSGGVYEQYF
NA	TRBV6-2/TRBV6-3	TRBD1	TRBJ2-7	TGTGCCAGCAGTGAGACAGGGATCTACGAGCAGTACTTC	CASSETGIYEQYF
once	TRBV18	NA	TRBJ2-2	TGTGCCAGCTCACCAGAAATGACAACCGGGGAGCTGTTTTTT	CASSPEMTTGELFF
NA	TRBV5-1	TRBD2	TRBJ2-1	TGCGCCATCTTTAGCGGGGGGGCCATCAATGAGCAGTTCTTC	CAIFSGGAINEQFF
NA	TRBV30	TRBD2	TRBJ2-3	TGTGCCTGGAGTGGACTAGCGGGAGCCACAGATACGCAGTATTTT	CAWSGLAGATDTQYF
NA	TRBV7-2	TRBD1	TRBJ1-2	TGTGCCAGCAGTTCCGGGACAGATGGCTACACCTTC	CASSSGTDGYTF
NA	TRBV12-5	TRBD2	TRBJ2-7	TGTGCTAGTGGTTACCGCGGGGGGCAAGCCTACGAGCAGTACTTC	CASGYRGGQAYEQYF
once	TRBV3-1/TRBV3-2	TRBD2	TRBJ2-2	TGTGCCAGCAGCCAAGAGTGGGTAGCGGGGAAAGGGTCCGGGGAGCTGTTTTTT	CASSQEWVAGKGSGELFF
NA	TRBV6-6	TRBD2	TRBJ2-5	TGTGCCAGCAGTTACCCTGGCGGGGGGAAAGAGACCCAGTACTTC	CASSYPGGGKETQYF
NA	TRBV5-1	TRBD1	TRBJ2-3	TGCGCCAGCAGCCCCCAGACAGGGGCCTACACAGATACGCAGTATTTT	CASSPQTGAYTDTQYF
NA	TRBV20-1	NA	TRBJ1-1	TGCAGTGCTAGTAATAATCAGGGAAAGGAAGCTTTCTTT	CSASNNQGKEAFF
NA	TRBV6-5	NA	TRBJ1-1	TGTGCCAGCACTCCAACTAGAAGGACTGAAGCTTTCTTT	CASTPTRRTEAFF
NA	TRBV4-1	TRBD2	TRBJ2-7	TGCGCCAGCAGCCTCGGGGGGGAGTACGAGCAGTACTTC	CASSLGGEYEQYF
NA	TRBV28	TRBD1	TRBJ2-5	TGTGCCAGCAGTTCGACGGGGACAGAAGAGACCCAGTACTTC	CASSSTGTEETQYF
NA	TRBV18	NA	TRBJ2-5	TGTGCCAGCTCACCAACGGGATATCAAGAGACCCAGTACTTC	CASSPTGYQETQYF
NA	TRBV6-5	NA	TRBJ1-5	TGTGCCAGTGGCCCAGGAGGGTCAGGCAATCAGCCCCAGCATTTT	CASGPGGSGNQPQHF